This T cell receptor (beta chain) was captured by sequencing in a study of cytomegalovirus exposure and HLA in healthy donors. CDR3 length: 13 amino acids. Germline V CDR1 and CDR2: SGHVS, FQNEAQ. Trimming shortened V by 7 bases and J by 4 bases, and 12 bases separated the two germline ends. Findings of the study overall: Associated with HLA alleles at 0.05 false discovery rate in a later analysis were 16,951 TCR beta sequences. The study flagged fewer than 200 TCR beta chains as cytomegalovirus-associated. A later analysis, which compared TCR beta chains of equal frequency, found the HLA-associated ones more clonally expanded. DRB1 had the most TCR associations and HLA-C the fewest, a later analysis found, with rates varying by HLA locus.

To note about this clone: Its antigen remains unknown.

Vbeta (60) and Jbeta (13) primers were used in the PCR. Using immunoSEQ multiplex PCR, the repertoire was profiled, and TCRdb retains in-frame clones only, with some absent. The sample has 95,000 to 150,000 clones, 83% seen once; the top ten hold roughly 4%. The chain links TRBV7-8 to TRBJ2-3; D gene uncertain. The material sequenced was PBMCs. The receptor comes from a woman aged 40 to 49 in good health and CMV-seropositive. The CDR3, as DNA: TGTGCCAGCACCCCCATAACGGCAGATACGCAGTATTTT. This translates into CASTPITADTQYF.